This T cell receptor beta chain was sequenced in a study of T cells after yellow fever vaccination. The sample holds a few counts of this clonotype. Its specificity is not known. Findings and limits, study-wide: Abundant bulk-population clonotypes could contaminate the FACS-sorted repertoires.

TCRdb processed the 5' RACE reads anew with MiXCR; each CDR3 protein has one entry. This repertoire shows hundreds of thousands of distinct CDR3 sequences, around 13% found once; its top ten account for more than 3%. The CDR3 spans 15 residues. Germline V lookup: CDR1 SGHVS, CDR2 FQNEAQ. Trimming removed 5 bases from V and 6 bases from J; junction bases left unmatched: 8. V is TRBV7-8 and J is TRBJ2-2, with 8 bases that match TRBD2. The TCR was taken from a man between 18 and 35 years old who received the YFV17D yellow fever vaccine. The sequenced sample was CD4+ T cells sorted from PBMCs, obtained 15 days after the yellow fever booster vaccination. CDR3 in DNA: TGTGCCAGCAGCCGGACTAGCCGCCTTGCCGGGGAGCTGTTTTTT. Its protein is CASSRTSRLAGELFF.